This T cell receptor beta chain stems from a study of control samples from healthy donors and cancer patients. This clone was seen once. The CDR3 covers 15 residues. V lost 0 bases to trimming and J lost 7 bases, with 11 bases between them. Germline V gives CDR1 SGHRS, CDR2 YFSETQ. Profiled with immunoSEQ multiplex PCR; TCRdb holds only in-frame clones, not every one. The table has 70,000 or so clones, 84% seen once; the top ten hold over 25%. Sequencing was carried out using blood. The TCR sequence derives from a man aged 50-60 years in good health. The V gene is TRBV5-1, the J gene TRBJ1-6; weak D call: TRBD1 (5 bases). The DNA for the CDR3 is TGCGCCAGCAGCTTGGAGCAGGGCGGGAATTCACCCCTCCACTTT. It is translated as CASSLEQGGNSPLHF.